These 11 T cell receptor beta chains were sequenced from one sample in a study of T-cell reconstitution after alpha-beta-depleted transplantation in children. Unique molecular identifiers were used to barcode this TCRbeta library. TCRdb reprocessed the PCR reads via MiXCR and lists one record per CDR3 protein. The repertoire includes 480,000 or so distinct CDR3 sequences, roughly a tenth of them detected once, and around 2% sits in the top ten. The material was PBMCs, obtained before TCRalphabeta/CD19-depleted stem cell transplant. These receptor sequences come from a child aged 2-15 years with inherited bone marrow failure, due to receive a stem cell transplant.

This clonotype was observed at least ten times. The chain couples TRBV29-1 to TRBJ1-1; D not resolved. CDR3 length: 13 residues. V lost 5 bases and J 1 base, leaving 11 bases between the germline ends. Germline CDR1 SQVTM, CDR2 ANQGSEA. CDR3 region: CSVLRTGNTEAFF. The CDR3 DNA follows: TGCAGCGTTCTCCGGACGGGGAACACTGAAGCTTTCTTT.

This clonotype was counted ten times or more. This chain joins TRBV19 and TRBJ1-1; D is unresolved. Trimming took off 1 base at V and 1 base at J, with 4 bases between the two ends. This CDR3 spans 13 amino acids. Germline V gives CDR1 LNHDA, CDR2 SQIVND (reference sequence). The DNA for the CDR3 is TGTGCCAGTAGTATAGGGCAGAACACTGAAGCTTTCTTT. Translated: CASSIGQNTEAFF. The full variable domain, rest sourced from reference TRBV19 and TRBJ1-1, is DGGITQSPKYLFRKEGQNVTLSCEQNLNHDAMYWYRQDPGQGLRLIYYSQIVNDFQKGDIAEGYSVSREKKESFPLTVTSAQKNPTAFYLCASSIGQNTEAFFGQGTRLTVV.

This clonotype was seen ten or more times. The CDR3 protein is CASSYLVSRDRDAYEQYF. In DNA form, the CDR3 reads TGTGCCAGCAGTTACCTCGTCTCTCGGGACAGGGATGCCTACGAGCAGTACTTC. The V gene is TRBV6-2 or TRBV6-3, the J gene TRBJ2-7; 9 bases line up with TRBD1. Germline values: CDR1 MNHEY, CDR2 SVGEGT. The CDR3 has 18 residues. V lost 2 bases and J lost 2; bases outside the gene matches: 13.

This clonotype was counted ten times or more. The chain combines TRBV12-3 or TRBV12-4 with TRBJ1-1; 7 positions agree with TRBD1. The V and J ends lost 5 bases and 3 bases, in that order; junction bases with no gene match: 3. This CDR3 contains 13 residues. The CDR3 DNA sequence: TGTGCCAGCAGTGGGGGACAGTACACTGAAGCTTTCTTT. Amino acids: CASSGGQYTEAFF.

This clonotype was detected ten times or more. CDR3 protein: CSANSGTSGEETQYF. CDR3 bases: TGCAGTGCTAATTCCGGGACTAGCGGGGAAGAGACCCAGTACTTC. The chain recombines TRBV20-1 with TRBJ2-5; 13 bases match TRBD2. This CDR3 is built from 15 residues. Germline V gives CDR1 DFQATT, CDR2 SNEGSKA (reference sequence). The V and J ends lost 4 bases and 3 bases, in that order; junction bases with no gene match: 5.

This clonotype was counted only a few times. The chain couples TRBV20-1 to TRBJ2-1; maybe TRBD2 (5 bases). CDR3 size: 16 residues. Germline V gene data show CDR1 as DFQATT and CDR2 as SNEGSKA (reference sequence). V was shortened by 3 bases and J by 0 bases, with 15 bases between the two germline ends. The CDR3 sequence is CSASDPSGSSYNEQFF. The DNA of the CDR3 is TGCAGTGCTAGTGATCCTAGTGGGAGCTCCTACAATGAGCAGTTCTTC.

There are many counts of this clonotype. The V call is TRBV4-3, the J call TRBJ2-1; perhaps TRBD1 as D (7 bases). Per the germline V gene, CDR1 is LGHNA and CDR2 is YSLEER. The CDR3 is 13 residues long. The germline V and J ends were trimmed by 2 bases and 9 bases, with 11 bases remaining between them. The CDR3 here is CASSQFQGGEQFF. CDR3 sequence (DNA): TGCGCCAGCAGCCAATTCCAGGGGGGTGAGCAGTTCTTC.

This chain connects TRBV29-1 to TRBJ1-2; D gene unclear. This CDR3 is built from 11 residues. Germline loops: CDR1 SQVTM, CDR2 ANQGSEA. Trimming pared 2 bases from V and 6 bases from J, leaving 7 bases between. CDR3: CSVETLHGYTF. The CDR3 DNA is TGCAGCGTTGAAACGCTACATGGCTACACCTTC.

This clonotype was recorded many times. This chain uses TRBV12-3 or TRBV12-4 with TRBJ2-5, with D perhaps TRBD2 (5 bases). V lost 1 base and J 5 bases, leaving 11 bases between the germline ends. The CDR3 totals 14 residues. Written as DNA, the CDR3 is TGTGCCAGCAGTTTAGTGGGAGTAGAGGAGACCCAGTACTTC. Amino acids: CASSLVGVEETQYF.

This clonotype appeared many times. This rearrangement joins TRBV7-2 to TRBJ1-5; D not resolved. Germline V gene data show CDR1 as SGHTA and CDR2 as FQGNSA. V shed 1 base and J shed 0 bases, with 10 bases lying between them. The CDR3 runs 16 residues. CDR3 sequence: CASSLVSGFSNQPQHF. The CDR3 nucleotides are TGTGCCAGCAGCTTAGTCTCTGGATTTAGCAATCAGCCCCAGCATTTT.

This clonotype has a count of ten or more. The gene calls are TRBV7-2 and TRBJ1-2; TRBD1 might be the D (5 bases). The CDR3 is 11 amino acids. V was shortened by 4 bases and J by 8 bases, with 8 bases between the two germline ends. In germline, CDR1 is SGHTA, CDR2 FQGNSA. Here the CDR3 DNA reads TGTGCCAGCAGCTCATACAGGGGCTACACCTTC. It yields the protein CASSSYRGYTF.